Following are 26 T cell receptor beta chains from one sample sequenced in a study of blood T cell repertoires in COVID-19. TCRdb's copy holds only in-frame clones and misses some; the assay was immunoSEQ multiplex PCR. Among tens of thousands of clones listed, about 85% were seen once. The sequenced material came from peripheral blood. These receptors were obtained from a man aged 55 to 70 with active or convalescent COVID-19.

The V gene is TRBV9, the J gene TRBJ2-3; TRBD2 is a possible D gene (5 bases). Germline values: CDR1 SGDLS, CDR2 YYNGEE. This CDR3 comprises 13 residues. Trimming removed 0 bases from V and 5 bases from J, with 7 bases in between. DNA of the CDR3: TGTGCCAGCAGCGTAGTCGAGGGAGATACGCAGTATTTT. Translation: CASSVVEGDTQYF.

V is TRBV6-1 and J is TRBJ2-5; D is ambiguous. The CDR3 runs to 11 residues. The ends were cut back, 2 bases at V and 5 bases at J, with 3 bases in the middle. Germline V gene data show CDR1 as MNHNS and CDR2 as SASEGT. The CDR3 DNA is TGTGCCAGCAGTGAACCGGAGACCCAGTACTTC. This sequence encodes CASSEPETQYF.

The gene calls are TRBV4-1 and TRBJ1-4; TRBD1 agrees at 11 bases. Trimming cost V 4 bases and J 8 bases; bases outside gene matches: 6. The CDR3 covers 15 residues. Germline-derived CDR1 and CDR2 are MGHRA and YSYEKL. The CDR3 bases are TGCGCCAGCAGCCGCCCGGGACAGGGGGAGGAAAAACTGTTTTTT. It codes for CASSRPGQGEEKLFF.

The chain uses TRBV6-1 and TRBJ2-2; D not resolved. The V end lost 3 bases, the J end lost 4 bases, and 9 bases lay between the germline ends. The CDR3 loop spans 14 amino acids. Germline-derived CDR1 and CDR2 are MNHNS and SASEGT. CDR3 loop: CASSERSVTGELFF. The CDR3 bases are TGTGCCAGCAGTGAGAGATCCGTCACCGGGGAGCTGTTTTTT.

V usage is TRBV4-1 and J usage is TRBJ2-4, with D possibly matching TRBD1 (6 bases). The ends were cut back, 1 base at V and 1 base at J, with 11 bases in the middle. This CDR3 is 16 amino acids long. Germline V gene lookup returns CDR1 MGHRA and CDR2 YSYEKL. CDR3 nucleotide sequence: TGCGCCAGCAGCCAAGGGGACAACGGCGCCAAAAACATTCAGTACTTC. Encoded protein: CASSQGDNGAKNIQYF.

The rearrangement uses TRBV5-6 and TRBJ2-2; TRBD2 matches 8 bases. The junction had 10 bases not matched to a gene; V was cut back by 2 bases and J by 1 base. This CDR3 region has 18 residues. CDR1 SGHDT and CDR2 YYEEEE come from the germline V gene. The CDR3 here is CASSFLSGGRGNTGELFF. Here the CDR3 DNA reads TGTGCCAGCAGCTTTCTAAGCGGGGGACGGGGGAACACCGGGGAGCTGTTTTTT.

Note on this clone: Compared with germline, one end of the junction differs, possibly owing to a read error. This chain joins TRBV5-4 and TRBJ2-2; 11 positions agree with TRBD2. The CDR3 is 16 amino acids. Germline lookup yields CDR1 SGHNT and CDR2 YYREEE (reference sequence). CDR3 DNA: TGTGCCAGCAGCTTGGGACTAGCGGGACCCACCGCGGAGCTGTTTTTT. It specifies CASSLGLAGPTAELFF. Variable domain in full (rest from reference TRBV5-4 and TRBJ2-2): ETGVTQSPTHLIKTRGQQVTLRCSSQSGHNTVSWYQQALGQGPQFIFQYYREEENGRGNFPPRFSGLQFPNYSSELNVNALELDDSALYLCASSLGLAGPTAELFFGEGSRLTVL.

The rearrangement links TRBV19 to TRBJ1-3; possible D gene TRBD1, 6 bases. The CDR3 extends over 15 amino acids. V gave up 8 bases and J gave up 0 bases, with 14 bases separating them. CDR1 is LNHDA, CDR2 SQIVND, per germline (reference sequence). Written as DNA, the CDR3 is TGTGCCAGTCGAACAGGGTTCGGCTCTGGAAACACCATATATTTT. Residues: CASRTGFGSGNTIYF.

This clone was seen a handful of times. This rearrangement joins TRBV3-1 (or the pseudogene TRBV3-2) to TRBJ2-3; TRBD2 aligns across 10 bases. The germline CDR1 and CDR2 sequences are LGHDT and YNNKEL (reference sequence). With 2 bases clipped from V and 1 base from J, the junction kept 6 bases outside the gene matches. The CDR3 runs 17 residues. CDR3 coding DNA: TGTGCCAGCAGCCAACACACCCTAGCGGGAGGCACAGATACGCAGTATTTT. This sequence encodes CASSQHTLAGGTDTQYF.

The chain uses TRBV6-5 and TRBJ1-1; D is uncertain. V dropped 7 bases and J dropped 0 bases, with 9 bases sitting between them. The CDR3 length is 13 residues. The germline V gene has CDR1 MNHEY and CDR2 SVGAGI. CDR3 sequence (DNA): TGTGCCAGCATTAAAGGAGTGAACACTGAAGCTTTCTTT. Translated, it gives CASIKGVNTEAFF.

The rearrangement links TRBV6-1 to TRBJ1-2; possible D gene TRBD1, 6 bases. CDR1 is MNHNS, CDR2 SASEGT, per germline. V lost 2 bases, J lost 0 bases, and 16 bases lay in between. The CDR3 extends over 17 amino acids. The CDR3 coding sequence is TGTGCCAGCAGTGAACCAGACAGGTTCCAAGCTAACTATGGCTACACCTTC. This codes for CASSEPDRFQANYGYTF.

This clone was observed once. The chain links TRBV5-1 to TRBJ1-2, with TRBD1 matching 9 bases. CDR3 length: 14 amino acids. Germline V CDR1 and CDR2: SGHRS, YFSETQ. With V trimmed by 4 bases and J by 1 base, 2 bases remained unmatched. The CDR3 here is CASSRDRDNYGYTF. The CDR3 DNA reads as TGCGCCAGCAGCCGGGACAGGGATAACTATGGCTACACCTTC. The complete variable domain, with remaining parts taken from reference TRBV5-1 and TRBJ1-2, reads KAGVTQTPRYLIKTRGQQVTLSCSPISGHRSVSWYQQTPGQGLQFLFEYFSETQRNKGNFPGRFSGRQFSNSRSEMNVSTLELGDSALYLCASSRDRDNYGYTFGSGTRLTVV.

J is TRBJ2-5 and V is TRBV6-5, with 7 bases matching TRBD2. CDR1 MNHEY and CDR2 SVGAGI come from the germline V gene. V lost 6 bases, J lost 5 bases, and 0 bases stayed unmatched. CDR3 length: 11 residues. DNA of the CDR3: TGTGCCAGCAGGGGGGGGGAGACCCAGTACTTC. Its protein is CASRGGETQYF.

The rearrangement joins TRBV5-1 to TRBJ2-1, with 9 bases aligning to TRBD1. The CDR3 length is 16 residues. The germline V gene has CDR1 SGHRS and CDR2 YFSETQ. V was pared by 0 bases and J by 1 base, with 2 bases of the junction left unmatched. The CDR3 loop is CASSLGGQGSYNEQFF. DNA of the CDR3: TGCGCCAGCAGCTTGGGGGGACAGGGTTCCTACAATGAGCAGTTCTTC.

This clone was picked up a small number of times. The rearrangement links TRBV12-3 or TRBV12-4 to TRBJ2-3; TRBD1 is a possible D gene (5 bases). The CDR3 loop spans 13 amino acids. V was pared by 6 bases and J by 3 bases, with 10 bases between. The CDR3 protein is CASRLKGTDTQYF. The CDR3, as DNA: TGTGCCAGCAGACTAAAGGGGACAGATACGCAGTATTTT.

The CDR3 reads CASSRDSRSGNTIYF. The CDR3 nucleotides are TGCGCCAGCAGCAGGGACAGCCGCTCTGGAAACACCATATATTTT. The chain recombines TRBV5-1 with TRBJ1-3, with TRBD1 identical over 7 bases. Germline V lookup: CDR1 SGHRS, CDR2 YFSETQ. The CDR3 spans 15 residues. The J segment lost 0 bases and the V segment lost 4 bases, leaving 4 bases of the junction unmatched.

This clone was recorded once. V and J are TRBV19 and TRBJ2-3, with D possibly matching TRBD2 (6 bases). The CDR3 extends over 15 amino acids. Trimming pared 3 bases from V and 0 bases from J, leaving 10 bases between. CDR1 and CDR2 from the germline V gene are LNHDA and SQIVND (reference sequence). The CDR3 bases are TGTGCCAGTAGTATTCGCGGGACTAGCACAGATACGCAGTATTTT. Its translation: CASSIRGTSTDTQYF.

Comment on this clone: No conserved phenylalanine or tryptophan is present at the end of the CDR3, so a read error is the likely explanation. It is unclear where the CDR3 begins or ends on the DNA, so no DNA is shown, and the CDR3 is as TCRdb lists it. V usage is TRBV21-1 and J usage is TRBJ2-7; whether TRBD2, the table's D call, matches the DNA was not checked. TRBV21-1 is tagged as a pseudogene. The CDR3 is 11 amino acids long, termini counted. The CDR3 loop reads CASRPRGSGND.

The CDR3, as DNA: TGTGCCAGTAGTAGCCGGGACAGCCAAGAGACCCAGTACTTC. It codes for CASSSRDSQETQYF. This chain uses TRBV19 with TRBJ2-5; 7 nucleotides align to TRBD1. J was trimmed by 1 base and V by 4 bases; bases with no gene match: 3. Germline CDR1 reads LNHDA; CDR2 reads SQIVND (reference sequence). The CDR3 is 14 residues long.

The chain combines TRBV10-3 with TRBJ2-3; D is unresolved. This CDR3 region has 14 residues. Trimming stripped 1 base from V and 2 bases from J, with 7 bases between. Germline CDR1 is ENHRY and CDR2 is SYGVKD. CDR3 in DNA: TGTGCCATCAGTGAGTGGGCAGACACAGATACGCAGTATTTT. The encoded protein is CAISEWADTDTQYF.

V gene TRBV19 combines with J gene TRBJ1-1; 9 positions match TRBD1. Germline V CDR1 and CDR2: LNHDA, SQIVND (reference sequence). CDR3 length: 14 residues. With 3 bases clipped from V and 5 bases from J, the junction kept 4 bases outside the gene matches. The CDR3 DNA reads as TGTGCCAGTAGTATCGGACAGGGGTGGACTGAAGCTTTCTTT. Translating it yields CASSIGQGWTEAFF.

The chain employs TRBV5-1 and TRBJ2-6; the D gene is possibly TRBD1 (6 bases). The germline CDR1 and CDR2 sequences are SGHRS and YFSETQ. The CDR3 has 15 amino acids. Trimming shortened V by 4 bases and J by 2 bases, and 10 bases separated the two germline ends. In nucleotides, the CDR3 is TGCGCCAGCAGCATAGGGGGTACTGGGGCCAACGTCCTGACTTTC. Amino acids: CASSIGGTGANVLTF.

The table lists this clone with a count of one. The V and J genes are TRBV2 and TRBJ2-3, with a tentative D call TRBD2 (7 bases). Germline CDR1 reads SNHLY; CDR2 reads FYNNEI. The CDR3 contains 20 residues. Trimming took 4 bases from V and 0 from J, leaving 26 bases between them. CDR3 amino acids: CASSVLSSGIGGGSTDTQYF. The DNA for the CDR3 is TGTGCCAGCAGTGTTTTGTCTAGCGGTATAGGAGGGGGGAGCACAGATACGCAGTATTTT.

The chain is built from TRBV10-3 and TRBJ2-7; TRBD1 matches at 7 bases. The trim removed 10 bases at V and 2 bases at J, leaving 8 bases unmatched. Per germline, CDR1 ENHRY and CDR2 SYGVKD. The CDR3 has 13 amino acids. CDR3 sequence (DNA): TGTGCCACAGGGACAGAGAACACCTACGAGCAGTACGTC. Encoded protein: CATGTENTYEQYV.

This chain joins TRBV19 and TRBJ1-2; D perhaps matches TRBD1 (6 bases). The CDR3 covers 16 residues. Trimming took off 4 bases at V and 1 base at J, with 16 bases between the two ends. Germline V gene lookup returns CDR1 LNHDA and CDR2 SQIVND (reference sequence). The DNA of the CDR3 is TGTGCCAGTAGTACCGGACAGACACTATTTAACTATGGCTACACCTTC. Translating it yields CASSTGQTLFNYGYTF.

V is TRBV27 and J is TRBJ1-1, with 9 bases fitting TRBD1. The CDR3 length is 14 residues. With 7 bases clipped from V and 7 bases from J, the junction kept 10 bases outside the gene matches. From germline, CDR1 is MNHEY and CDR2 SMNVEV (reference sequence). CDR3 bases: TGTGCCAGCACCTCCGACAGGGGGATTGGTGAAGCTTTCTTT. Amino acids: CASTSDRGIGEAFF.